The entry that follows covers one T cell receptor beta chain sequence. Its antigen is still unknown. No clone much larger than this one lies a single base away; base qualities are absent. The immunoSEQ Assay, a bias-controlled multiplex PCR, was used to amplify TCRbeta CDR3 regions from genomic DNA. The original pipeline was this. The number of nucleated cells in each sample was estimated by amplification of reference gene primers within the assay. Sequence reads were collapsed and filtered to measure the absolute abundance of every unique TCRbeta CDR3 rearrangement. For each sample, productive Simpson clonality was calculated as the square root of Simpson's diversity index over productive rearrangements. TCRdb retrieved this table from immuneACCESS and kept in-frame rearrangements only. Not all clones are present; in checked studies, unresolved V genes account for under half, and no reason is known for the remainder. V and J calls and clone size are copied from that table; D and trimming were computed from the DNA. This sample holds 120,000 to 150,000 clones; around nine tenths were observed only once. The ten largest make up 10% of the sample.

V lost 2 bases and J lost 0 bases; the stretch between them is 8 bases long. The CDR3, from cysteine to phenylalanine, totals 14 residues. The read is trimmed to its CDR3 DNA, 42 bases read in frame from base 1. Based on the germline V gene, the CDR1 and CDR2 sequences are KGHSH and LQKENI. Whole blood was collected in K2EDTA tubes by collaborating institutions according to the institutions' own protocols. For TCRbeta analysis, collaborators shipped samples as frozen whole blood, isolated PBMCs, or DNA extracted from either of those sample types. The sample originates from a study of blood T cell repertoires in COVID-19 (dated by TCRdb to about 2020). Study-level background: Collaborator samples came from the United States, Italy and Spain and covered acute and convalescent phases of COVID-19. Samples were obtained from the ongoing ImmuneRACE study (first 160 participants) and from over 1,000 subjects provided by 6 global collaborators. Where available, HLA class I and class II types were obtained from metadata supplied by the sample provider rather than from assay-based typing. A freely available public database, intended as a resource for researchers studying the immune response to SARS-CoV-2, is where the repertoires were released. Subjects who had been exposed to COVID-19, were actively infected with it, or had recovered from it provided the deeply sampled blood TCRbeta repertoires that made up the dataset. The material from the prospective study consisted of cDNA or gDNA derived from T cells, B-cell-depleted T cells, or PBMCs. The sample metadata nearly always contained a de-identified subject ID, COVID-19 status, age in years and sex. What the work shows at the level of the full study, not this receptor alone: The quantity of clinical and demographic metadata differed by source and by participant and was supplied without curation.

Sequenced: peripheral blood. The chain is encoded by TRBV18 joined to TRBJ2-7, with no D gene named confidently. The receptor was derived from a man aged 50 to 60 with active or convalescent COVID-19. The CDR3 region has the sequence CASSPSTGSYEQYF. The nucleotides are TGTGCCAGCTCACCATCAACTGGCTCCTACGAGCAGTACTTC.